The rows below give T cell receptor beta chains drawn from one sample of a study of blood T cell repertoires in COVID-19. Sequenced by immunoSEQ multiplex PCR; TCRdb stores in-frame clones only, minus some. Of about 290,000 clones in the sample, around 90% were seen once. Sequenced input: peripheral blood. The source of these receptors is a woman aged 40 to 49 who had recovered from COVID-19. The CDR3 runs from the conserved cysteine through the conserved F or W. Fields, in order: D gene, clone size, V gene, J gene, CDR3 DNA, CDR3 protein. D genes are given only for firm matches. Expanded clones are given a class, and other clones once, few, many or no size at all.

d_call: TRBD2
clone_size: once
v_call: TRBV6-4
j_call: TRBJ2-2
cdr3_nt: TGTGCCAGCCGGGGGGTCGCCGGGGAGCTGTTTTTT
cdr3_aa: CASRGVAGELFF

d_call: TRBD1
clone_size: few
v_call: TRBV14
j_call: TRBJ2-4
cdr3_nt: TGTGCCAGCAGCCAGTCGACAGGGCGCGCCAAAAACATTCAGTACTTC
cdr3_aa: CASSQSTGRAKNIQYF

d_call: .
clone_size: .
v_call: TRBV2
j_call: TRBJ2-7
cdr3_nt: TGTGCCAGCAGTGATTGGGTCAGGGGAAGCTCCGAGCAGTACTTC
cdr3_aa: CASSDWVRGSSEQYF

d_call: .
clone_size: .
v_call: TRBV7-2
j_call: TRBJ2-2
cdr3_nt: TGTGCCAGCAGCTTAGGGACTGCAATGGACGGGGAGCTGTTTTTT
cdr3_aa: CASSLGTAMDGELFF

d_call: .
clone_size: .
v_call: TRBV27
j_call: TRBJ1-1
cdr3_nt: TGTGCCAGCAGTTTAGGAGATACCGCTGAAGCTTTCTTT
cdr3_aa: CASSLGDTAEAFF

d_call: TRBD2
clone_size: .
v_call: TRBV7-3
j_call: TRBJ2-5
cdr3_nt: TGTGCCAGCAGCTCCGGGACTAGCCGGGAGACCCAGTACTTC
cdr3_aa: CASSSGTSRETQYF

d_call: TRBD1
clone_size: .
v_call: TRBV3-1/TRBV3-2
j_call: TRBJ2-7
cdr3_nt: TGTGCCAGCAGCCAGAGACAGGGTTCCGAGCAGTACTTC
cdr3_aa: CASSQRQGSEQYF

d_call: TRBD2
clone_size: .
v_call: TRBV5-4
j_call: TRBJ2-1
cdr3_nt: TGTGCCAGCAGCTTGGCTACCGGGAGGGCCTACAATGAGCAGTTCTTC
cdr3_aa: CASSLATGRAYNEQFF

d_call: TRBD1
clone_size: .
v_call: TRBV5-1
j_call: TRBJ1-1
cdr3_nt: TGCGCCAGCAGCTCAAACGACAGGGTGCACACTGAAGCTTTCTTT
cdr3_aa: CASSSNDRVHTEAFF

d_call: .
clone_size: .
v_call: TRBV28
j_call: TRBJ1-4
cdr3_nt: TGTGCCAGCGGCCCCCCCTGGGGCCCTGAAAAACTGTTTTTT
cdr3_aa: CASGPPWGPEKLFF

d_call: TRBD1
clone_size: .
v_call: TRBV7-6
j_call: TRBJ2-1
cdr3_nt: TGTGCCAGCAGCGAGGGACAGGGCTCCTACAATGAGCAGTTCTTC
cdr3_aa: CASSEGQGSYNEQFF

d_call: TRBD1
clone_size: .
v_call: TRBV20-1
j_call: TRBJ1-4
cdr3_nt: TGCAGTGCTAGTGGGGACAGGGGTGGCACTAATGAAAAACTGTTTTTT
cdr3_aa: CSASGDRGGTNEKLFF

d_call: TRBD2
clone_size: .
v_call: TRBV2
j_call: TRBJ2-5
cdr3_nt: TGTGCCAGCAGCGAGACTAGCGGGAGTGGTGGAGAGACCCAGTACTTC
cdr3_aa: CASSETSGSGGETQYF

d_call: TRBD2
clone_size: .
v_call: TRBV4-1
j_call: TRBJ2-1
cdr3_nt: TGCGCCAGCAGCCAATTTCCGGCTAGCGGGAGTGATGAGCAGTTCTTC
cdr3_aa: CASSQFPASGSDEQFF

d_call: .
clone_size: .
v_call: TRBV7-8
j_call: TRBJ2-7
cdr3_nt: TGTGCCAGCAGCATCCAGACTAGTTGGAGGGGCGAGCAGTACTTC
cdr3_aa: CASSIQTSWRGEQYF

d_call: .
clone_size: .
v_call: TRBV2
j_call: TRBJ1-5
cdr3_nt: TGTGCCAGCAGTGCAAATAGCAATCAGCCCCAGCATTTT
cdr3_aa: CASSANSNQPQHF

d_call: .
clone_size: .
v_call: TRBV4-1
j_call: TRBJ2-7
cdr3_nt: TGCGCCAGCAGCCAAGAAGACATAGTCCGACACGAGCAGTACTTC
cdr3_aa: CASSQEDIVRHEQYF

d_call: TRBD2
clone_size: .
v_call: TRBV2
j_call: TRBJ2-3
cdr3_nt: TGTGCCAGCAGTCCCGGTCTAGCGGGCTCAGATACGCAGTATTTT
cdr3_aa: CASSPGLAGSDTQYF

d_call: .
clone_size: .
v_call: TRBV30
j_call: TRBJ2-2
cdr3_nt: TGTGCCGGACAGAACACCGGGGAGCTGTTTTTT
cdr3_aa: CAGQNTGELFF

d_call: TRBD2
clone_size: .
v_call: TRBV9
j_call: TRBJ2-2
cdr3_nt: TGTGCCAGCAGCGTAGGTGATTTAGCGGGACGAGTCGGGGAGCTGTTTTTT
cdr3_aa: CASSVGDLAGRVGELFF

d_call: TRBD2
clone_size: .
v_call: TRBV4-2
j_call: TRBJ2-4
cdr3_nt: TGTGCCAGCAGCCAAGATTGGGGGGGACTAGCGGGAACCCTAGCCAAAAACATTCAGTACTTC
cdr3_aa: CASSQDWGGLAGTLAKNIQYF

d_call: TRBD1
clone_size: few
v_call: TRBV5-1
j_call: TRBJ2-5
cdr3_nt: TGCGCCAGCAGGAACGGACAGGGCCTCGCTGAGGAGACCCAGTACTTC
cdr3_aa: CASRNGQGLAEETQYF

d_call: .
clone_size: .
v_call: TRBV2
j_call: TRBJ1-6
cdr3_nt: TGTGCCAGCACAAACCCTCAGTCTTATAATTCACCCCTCCACTTT
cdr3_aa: CASTNPQSYNSPLHF

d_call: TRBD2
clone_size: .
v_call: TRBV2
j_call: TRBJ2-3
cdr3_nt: TGTGCCAGCAGCGCTACTAGCGGGAGGTTTGATACGCAGTATTTT
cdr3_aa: CASSATSGRFDTQYF

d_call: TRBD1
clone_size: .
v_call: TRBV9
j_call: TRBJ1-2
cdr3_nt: TGTGCCAGCAGCGCGACAGGGACCAATGGCTACACCTTC
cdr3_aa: CASSATGTNGYTF

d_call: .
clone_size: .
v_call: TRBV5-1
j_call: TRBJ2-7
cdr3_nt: TGCGCCAGCAGCTTGTGGGTTGGGGCGGCCAGCCACGAGCAGTACTTC
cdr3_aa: CASSLWVGAASHEQYF

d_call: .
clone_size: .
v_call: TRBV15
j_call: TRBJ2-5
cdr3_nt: TGTGCCACCAGCAGAGAAGGGGTTGAGGAGACCCAGTACTTC
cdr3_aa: CATSREGVEETQYF

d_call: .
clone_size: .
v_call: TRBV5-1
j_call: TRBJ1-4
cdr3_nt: TGCGCCAGCAGGGGGGGGCTGGAGAATGAAAAACTGTTTTTT
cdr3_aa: CASRGGLENEKLFF

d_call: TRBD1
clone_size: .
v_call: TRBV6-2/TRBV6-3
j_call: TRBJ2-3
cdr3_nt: TGTGCCAGCAGCCGGCAGGGGGCGGGGACAGATACGCAGTATTTT
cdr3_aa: CASSRQGAGTDTQYF

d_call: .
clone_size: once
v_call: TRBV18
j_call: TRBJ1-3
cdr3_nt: TGTGCCAGCTCACCAATAGGGGGAGGAAACACCATATATTTT
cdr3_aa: CASSPIGGGNTIYF

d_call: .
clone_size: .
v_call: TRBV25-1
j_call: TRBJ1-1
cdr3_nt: TGTGCCAGCAGTGGCCTAAACACTGAAGCTTTCTTT
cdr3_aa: CASSGLNTEAFF

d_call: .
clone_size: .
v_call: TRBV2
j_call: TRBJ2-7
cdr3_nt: TGTGCCAGCAGTGAAGTCCAATACGAGCAGTACTTC
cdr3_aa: CASSEVQYEQYF

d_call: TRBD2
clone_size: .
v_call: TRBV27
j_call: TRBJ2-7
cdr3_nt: TGTGCCAGCAGTTTAAATAAGCGGGAGTTCCATTACGAGCAGTACTTC
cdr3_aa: CASSLNKREFHYEQYF

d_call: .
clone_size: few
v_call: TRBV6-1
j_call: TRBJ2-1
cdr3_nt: TGTGCCAGCAGTGAGAGGACGGGAGTCTACAATGAGCAGTTCTTC
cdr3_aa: CASSERTGVYNEQFF

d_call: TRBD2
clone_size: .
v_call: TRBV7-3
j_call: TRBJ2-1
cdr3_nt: TGTGCCAGCAGCTCCTTCTCTAGCGGGAGTAGCGATGAGCAGTTCTTC
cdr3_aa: CASSSFSSGSSDEQFF

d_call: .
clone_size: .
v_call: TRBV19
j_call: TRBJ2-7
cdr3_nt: TGTGCCAGTAGTATAGTGGAGGCAGGTTCCTACGAGCAGTACTTC
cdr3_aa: CASSIVEAGSYEQYF

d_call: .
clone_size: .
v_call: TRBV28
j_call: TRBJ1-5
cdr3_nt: TGTGCCAGCGTGGGGGGTAATCAGCCCCAGCATTTT
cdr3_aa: CASVGGNQPQHF

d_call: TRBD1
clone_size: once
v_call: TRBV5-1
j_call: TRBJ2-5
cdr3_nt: TGCGCCAGCAGTTCGACAGGGGGGGAGACCCAGTACTTC
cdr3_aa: CASSSTGGETQYF

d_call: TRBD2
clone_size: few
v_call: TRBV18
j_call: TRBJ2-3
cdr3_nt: TGTGCCAGCTCACCAAACGCGGGACTAGCGGGAGGTGCCGATACGCAGTATTTT
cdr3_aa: CASSPNAGLAGGADTQYF

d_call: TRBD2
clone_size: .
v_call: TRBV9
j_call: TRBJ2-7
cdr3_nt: TGTGCCAGCAGCGTAGCAGGAAGCGGGAGGACTTACGAGCAGTACTTC
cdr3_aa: CASSVAGSGRTYEQYF

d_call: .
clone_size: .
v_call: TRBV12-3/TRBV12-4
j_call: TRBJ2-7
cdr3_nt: TGTGCCAGCAGGACAGGCCACGAGCAGTACTTC
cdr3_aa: CASRTGHEQYF

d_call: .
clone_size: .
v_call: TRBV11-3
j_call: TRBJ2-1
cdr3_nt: TGTGCCAGCAGCTTAGACTTCGGGACTGGAGTGGGAGAGCAGTTCTTC
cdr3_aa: CASSLDFGTGVGEQFF

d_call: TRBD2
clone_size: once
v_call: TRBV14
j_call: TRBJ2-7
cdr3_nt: TGTGCCAGCAGCAAAGGACTAGCGGGAGACTACGAGCAGTACTTC
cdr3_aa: CASSKGLAGDYEQYF

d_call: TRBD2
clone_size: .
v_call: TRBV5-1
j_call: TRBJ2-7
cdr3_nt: TGCGCCAGCAGCCAAGGCGGGTTTGTTGGGACTAGCGGGATTGAGGAGCAGTACTTC
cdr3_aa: CASSQGGFVGTSGIEEQYF

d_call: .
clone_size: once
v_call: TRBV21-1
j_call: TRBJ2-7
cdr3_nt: TGTGCCAGCAGCACCCTCCCCGGGGGACGGGGCAGCTACGAGCAGTACTTC
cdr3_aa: CASSTLPGGRGSYEQYF